This section outlines one TCR beta chain sequence together with its context. The data derive from a study of blood T cells in healthy people across ages. Germline-derived CDR1 and CDR2 are MGHRA and YSYEKL. V was clipped by 0 bases and J by 6 bases; unmatched bases: 4. The CDR3 totals 15 residues. Then a second PCR, running roughly 7 to 12 cycles, was carried out with a sample-barcoded 5' primer and a J-beta primer mix. TCRdb itself ran the 5' RACE reads through MiXCR, one entry per CDR3 protein. The sample shows some 750,000 distinct CDR3 sequences, 22% of them seen only once. This TCR derives from a man between 65 and 85 years old in good health. The chain couples TRBV4-1 to TRBJ2-2; 7 bases are shared with TRBD1. What was sequenced was blood. CDR3 protein: CASSQEDRAPGELFF. In DNA, the CDR3 is TGCGCCAGCAGCCAAGAAGACAGGGCCCCCGGGGAGCTGTTTTTT.